Following are 18 T cell receptor beta chains from one sample sequenced in a study of shared clonotypes between healthy human individuals (dated by TCRdb to the early 2020s). Library preparation employed the immunoSEQ multiplex PCR assay. The table comes from immuneACCESS by way of TCRdb, which keeps in-frame sequences with V and J called. Part of the clones is missing from these tables; in studies checked, under half for an unresolved V gene and the rest for unknown reasons. In all, the sample holds about 2.4 million clones, and roughly 93% of those were seen once. The ten largest clones take up about 0.34% of the sample. The sequenced sample consisted of naive CD4+ T cells from PBMCs. The intended sense of this specimen's cell subset or site label: CD45RA+ positively selected. These receptors were taken from a man aged 18 to 29 in good health. Some clones in this sample may be carry-over from other donors' samples.

The gene calls are TRBV4-1 and TRBJ1-6; TRBD1 matches 9 bases. This CDR3 is 14 amino acids long. Germline CDR1 is MGHRA and CDR2 is YSYEKL. V gave up 6 bases and J gave up 6 bases; unmatched junction bases: 3. CDR3 bases: TGCGCCAGCAGTCAGGACAGGGGTAATTCACCCCTCCACTTT. This encodes CASSQDRGNSPLHF.

Regarding this clone: One end of the junction fails to match germline, which may point to a read error. The chain uses TRBV7-2 and TRBJ2-3; 8 nucleotides match TRBD2. CDR1 and CDR2 from the germline V gene are SGHTA and FQGNSA. The CDR3 spans 13 residues. The CDR3, as DNA: TGTGCCAGCAGCTTAAGTCTAGCGGGTAATCGGCATTTT. Encoded protein: CASSLSLAGNRHF.

The chain employs TRBV5-1 and TRBJ2-1, with 8 bases aligning to TRBD1. Looked up from germline, CDR1 is SGHRS and CDR2 is YFSETQ. Trimming at V came to 2 bases and at J to 2 bases, leaving 3 bases not matched to a gene. This CDR3 contains 15 residues. The chain's CDR3 is CASSFQGAAYNEQFF. CDR3 nucleotide sequence: TGCGCCAGCAGCTTCCAGGGGGCTGCCTACAATGAGCAGTTCTTC. Filled out from reference TRBV5-1 and TRBJ2-1, the complete variable domain reads KAGVTQTPRYLIKTRGQQVTLSCSPISGHRSVSWYQQTPGQGLQFLFEYFSETQRNKGNFPGRFSGRQFSNSRSEMNVSTLELGDSALYLCASSFQGAAYNEQFFGPGTRLTVL.

The CDR3 sequence is CASSLGLGEHYGYTF. In DNA form, the CDR3 reads TGCGCCAGCAGCTTGGGTCTAGGGGAACACTATGGCTACACCTTC. The rearrangement links TRBV5-1 to TRBJ1-2; perhaps TRBD1 as D (5 bases). The germline CDR1 and CDR2 sequences are SGHRS and YFSETQ. V shed 0 bases and J shed 3 bases, with 12 bases lying between them. The CDR3 spans 15 residues.

The chain uses TRBV11-2 and TRBJ2-3; D is possibly TRBD2 (6 bases). The CDR3 sequence is 14 residues long. Germline loops: CDR1 SGHAT, CDR2 FQNNGV. Trimming stripped 0 bases from V and 14 bases from J, with 18 bases between. This CDR3 is CASSLDREFPGPYF. The CDR3 DNA follows: TGTGCCAGCAGCTTAGATCGGGAGTTTCCCGGACCGTATTTT.

The chain carries TRBV7-6 and TRBJ2-1; the match to TRBD2 covers 8 bases. With V trimmed by 1 base and J by 5 bases, 10 bases remained unmatched. The length of the CDR3 is 17 residues. CDR1 is SGHVS and CDR2 is FNYEAQ in the germline V gene. Here the CDR3 DNA reads TGTGCCAGCAGCTTAGTGGCGCCGGGAGGGCCCCACAATGAGCAGTTCTTC. This sequence encodes CASSLVAPGGPHNEQFF.

The CDR3 reads CATSREDRPYNEQFF. DNA of the CDR3: TGTGCCACCAGCAGAGAGGACAGACCCTACAATGAGCAGTTCTTC. The rearrangement joins TRBV15 to TRBJ2-1; D might be TRBD1 (6 bases). This CDR3 comprises 15 residues. Germline V gives CDR1 LNHNV, CDR2 YYDKDF (reference sequence). The V and J ends lost 0 bases and 2 bases respectively, with 8 bases between them.

The CDR3 region is CASSEGQVDNEQFF. The CDR3 DNA sequence: TGTGCCAGCAGTGAAGGGCAGGTGGACAATGAGCAGTTCTTC. The chain is built from TRBV6-1 and TRBJ2-1; D call uncertain. Between the trimmed V and J ends, which lost 1 base and 5 bases, there was a span of 9 bases. The CDR3 runs to 14 residues. CDR1 MNHNS and CDR2 SASEGT come from the germline V gene.

V gene TRBV27 combines with J gene TRBJ2-7; D tentatively reads TRBD1 or TRBD2 (5 bases each). This CDR3 is built from 17 residues. The germline gives CDR1 MNHEY, CDR2 SMNVEV (reference sequence). V was trimmed by 5 bases and J by 4 bases, leaving 24 bases between them. The chain's CDR3 is CASSPIRGPTSSYEQYF. DNA for the CDR3: TGTGCCAGCAGTCCAATTCGGGGACCAACCTCGAGTTACGAGCAGTACTTC.

The V and J genes are TRBV14 and TRBJ2-1, with 9 bases that match TRBD1. CDR1 is SGHDN and CDR2 is FVKESK in the germline V gene. This CDR3 is built from 17 residues. After removal of 2 bases from V and 4 bases from J, the junction contained 9 bases not matched to a gene. The CDR3 DNA follows: TGTGCCAGCAGCCAAAATAAACCGGGACAGGGATACAATGAGCAGTTCTTC. Its protein product is CASSQNKPGQGYNEQFF.

With regard to this clone: The same CDR3 can be traced to other DNA sequences in this sample. The chain links TRBV14 to TRBJ2-1; no firm D call. The CDR3 totals 13 residues. V was shortened by 0 bases and J by 7 bases, with 7 bases between the two germline ends. From germline, CDR1 is SGHDN and CDR2 FVKESK. CDR3: CASSQDPGNEQFF. CDR3 coding DNA: TGTGCCAGCAGCCAAGATCCCGGGAATGAGCAGTTCTTC.

The rearrangement uses TRBV19 and TRBJ1-5; 8 bases map to TRBD1. CDR3 length equals 13 residues. V was clipped by 9 bases and J by 5 bases; unmatched bases: 6. Germline loops: CDR1 LNHDA, CDR2 SQIVND (reference sequence). The CDR3 sequence: CASAGGLHQPQHF. CDR3 coding DNA: TGTGCCAGCGCAGGGGGCCTCCATCAGCCCCAGCATTTT.

CDR3 protein: CASVGQGIRSTEAFF. The CDR3 DNA reads as TGCGCCAGCGTGGGGCAGGGGATACGGAGCACTGAAGCTTTCTTT. The rearrangement joins TRBV10-2 to TRBJ1-1; D possibly corresponds to TRBD1 (6 bases). Germline V gene data show CDR1 as WSHSY and CDR2 as SAAADI. Trimming shortened V by 8 bases and J by 4 bases, and 20 bases separated the two germline ends. This CDR3 region has 15 residues.

The rearrangement uses TRBV6-6 and TRBJ1-1, with a tentative D call TRBD1 (5 bases). This CDR3 has 13 amino acids. The germline V and J ends were trimmed by 4 bases and 0 bases, with 6 bases remaining between them. Germline V gene data show CDR1 as MNHNY and CDR2 as SVGAGI (reference sequence). CDR3 in DNA: TGTGCCAGCAGTTTACAGGTGAACACTGAAGCTTTCTTT. Translated, it gives CASSLQVNTEAFF.

This chain joins TRBV5-5 and TRBJ2-7; 7 nucleotides line up with TRBD1. Germline V gene data show CDR1 as SGHKS and CDR2 as YYEKEE (reference sequence). J was trimmed by 2 bases and V by 1 base; bases with no gene match: 15. The length of the CDR3 is 18 residues. The CDR3 spells CASSLKAGGSRIPYEQYF. CDR3 DNA sequence: TGTGCCAGCAGCTTGAAGGCAGGGGGAAGTAGAATCCCCTACGAGCAGTACTTC.

The chain carries TRBV20-1 and TRBJ2-3; 7 nucleotides align to TRBD2. V dropped 8 bases and J dropped 10; count of bases not matched to a gene: 9. Germline V CDR1 and CDR2: DFQATT, SNEGSKA (reference sequence). The CDR3 sequence is 11 residues long. The CDR3 spells CSSGNLWSQYF. As DNA, the CDR3 is TGCAGTAGCGGGAATCTCTGGTCGCAGTATTTT.

The genes are TRBV7-3 and TRBJ1-2, with unresolved D. Trimming stripped 4 bases from V and 4 bases from J, with 10 bases between. There are 13 residues in the CDR3. Looked up from germline, CDR1 is SGHTA and CDR2 is FQGTGA. CDR3 loop: CASSSDRTYGYTF. DNA of the CDR3: TGTGCCAGCAGCTCCGACCGAACCTATGGCTACACCTTC.

This rearrangement joins TRBV5-8 to TRBJ2-5, with D perhaps TRBD2 (5 bases). The V end was cut by 0 bases, the J end by 7 bases, with 10 bases between. There are 13 residues in the CDR3. Germline assignment: CDR1 SGHTS and CDR2 YDEGEE. The CDR3 DNA is TGTGCCAGCAGCTTGGAGCCTAGCAGGACCCAGTACTTC. It specifies CASSLEPSRTQYF.